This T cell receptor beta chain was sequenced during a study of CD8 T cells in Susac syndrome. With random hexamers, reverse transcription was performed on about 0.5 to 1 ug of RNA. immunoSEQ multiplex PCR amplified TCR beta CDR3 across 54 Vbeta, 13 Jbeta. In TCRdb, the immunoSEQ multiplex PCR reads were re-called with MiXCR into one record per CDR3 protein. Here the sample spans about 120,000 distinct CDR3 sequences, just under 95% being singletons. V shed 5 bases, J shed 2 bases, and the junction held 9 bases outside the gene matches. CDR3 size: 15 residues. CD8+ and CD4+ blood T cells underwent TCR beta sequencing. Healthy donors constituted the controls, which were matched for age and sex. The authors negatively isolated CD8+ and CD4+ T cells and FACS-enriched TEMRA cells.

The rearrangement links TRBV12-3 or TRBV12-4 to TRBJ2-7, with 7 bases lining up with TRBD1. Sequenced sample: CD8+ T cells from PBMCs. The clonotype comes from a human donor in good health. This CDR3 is CASSPGPQGAYEQYF. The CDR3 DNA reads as TGTGCCAGCAGTCCCGGACCTCAGGGGGCCTACGAGCAGTACTTC.